A single sample is the source of the 6 T cell receptor beta chains below, sequenced in a study of T cells in Graves' hyperthyroidism and ophthalmopathy. From RNA transcripts, TCR beta CDR3 regions were amplified. Carried out on the TCR CDR3, a first-round RT-PCR used the HTBI primer set. TCRdb analysed the multiplex PCR reads with MiXCR anew, one entry per CDR3 protein. The table includes about 700,000 distinct CDR3 sequences, 11% to 15% detected once. The specimen was blood. The origin of the receptors is a woman aged 18-29 years with Graves' hyperthyroidism.

Comments on this clonotype: At one end the junction does not follow the germline gene, possibly because of a read error. The rearrangement links TRBV5-1 to TRBJ2-7; possibly TRBD2 for D (5 bases). Per the germline V gene, CDR1 is SGHRS and CDR2 is YFSETQ. The CDR3 is made up of 12 amino acids. The CDR3 region is CASSAGTHERYF. The CDR3, as DNA: TGCGCCAGCAGCGCGGGCACGCACGAGCGGTACTTC.

In the case of this clonotype: One junction end disagrees with the germline gene, perhaps due to a read error. This chain links TRBV20-1 with TRBJ1-1; 7 bases match TRBD1. Germline V gene lookup returns CDR1 DFQATT and CDR2 SNEGSKA (reference sequence). This CDR3 region has 12 residues. The CDR3 loop is CRVRGQRPEASF. In DNA form, the CDR3 reads TGCAGGGTAAGGGGACAGAGGCCTGAAGCTTCCTTT.

This clonotype was detected ten times or more. This sequence joins TRBV20-1 and TRBJ2-3, with 12 bases matching TRBD2. Germline loops: CDR1 DFQATT, CDR2 SNEGSKA (reference sequence). The trim removed 4 bases at V and 4 bases at J, leaving 0 bases unmatched. There are 13 residues in the CDR3. The CDR3 region is CSATSGRADTQYF. The CDR3 DNA reads as TGCAGTGCTACTAGCGGGAGGGCAGATACGCAGTATTTT.

Ten or more counts support this clonotype. The gene calls are TRBV7-9 and TRBJ2-7, with D unclear. The CDR3 length is 13 residues. V was clipped by 5 bases and J by 9 bases, with 17 bases between them. The germline gives CDR1 SEHNR, CDR2 FQNEAQ (reference sequence). CDR3 protein: CASSPGPPKVQYF. The DNA for the CDR3 is TGTGCCAGCAGCCCCGGCCCCCCTAAAGTGCAGTACTTC.

This clonotype was counted many times. The J gene is TRBJ1-6, the V gene TRBV28; the match to TRBD1 covers 7 bases. CDR3 length: 14 amino acids. Germline CDR1 reads MDHEN; CDR2 reads SYDVKM. The V gene end was trimmed by 7 bases and the J gene end by 10 bases; junction bases not matched to a gene: 10. CDR3 sequence: CASTSQGLPSPLHF. Written as DNA, the CDR3 is TGTGCCAGCACCTCACAGGGGCTACCCTCACCCCTCCACTTT.

About this clonotype itself: The germline gene is not matched at one end of the junction; a read error may be the cause. V and J are TRBV27 and TRBJ2-7, with a weak D call TRBD1 (6 bases). The CDR3 extends over 15 amino acids. The germline V gene has CDR1 MNHEY and CDR2 SMNVEV (reference sequence). The CDR3 region is CTSSLVWGTKYEQYF. The DNA for the CDR3 is TGTACCAGCAGTTTAGTTTGGGGGACAAAGTACGAGCAGTACTTC.